This T cell receptor beta chain was captured by sequencing in a study of Graves' ophthalmopathy and Graves' hyperthyroidism. At least ten counts were recorded for this clonotype. The source of the PBMCs was approximately 9.5 ml of fresh peripheral blood. The trim removed 3 bases at V and 6 bases at J, leaving 2 bases unmatched. CDR3 length: 14 residues. Germline V gene sequence: CDR1 SGDLS, CDR2 YYNGEE. Amplified material comprised TCR beta CDR3 regions derived from RNA transcripts. First-round RT-PCR used HTBI primers; second-round multiplex PCR followed. TCRdb passed the multiplex PCR reads through MiXCR, listing each CDR3 protein once. The sample holds about 500,000 distinct CDR3 sequences, under 15% seen once.

The specimen sequenced was blood. This chain joins TRBV9 and TRBJ2-2; TRBD2 agrees at 10 bases. This TCR was sampled from a woman in her twenties or thirties with Graves' ophthalmopathy. The CDR3 loop is CASSGSGRAGELFF. Written as DNA, the CDR3 is TGTGCCAGCAGCGGGAGCGGGAGGGCCGGGGAGCTGTTTTTT.